This T cell receptor beta chain was obtained from a study of blood T cells in healthy people across ages. In germline, CDR1 is SNHLY, CDR2 FYNNEI. Trimming at V came to 7 bases and at J to 3 bases, leaving 7 bases not matched to a gene. CDR3 length: 16 residues. A sample-barcoded 5' primer and a J-beta primer mix were used in a second PCR of roughly 6 to 11 cycles. TCRdb independently ran MiXCR on the 5' RACE reads; one entry per CDR3 protein. The sample has nearly 1 million distinct CDR3 sequences; just over 50% are singletons. Sequencing was performed on blood. The TCR comes from a woman in her sixties in good health. The V call is TRBV2, the J call TRBJ1-6; TRBD1 matches at 9 bases. In DNA, the CDR3 is TGTGCCAGCATTAGGACAGGGGCCAACTATAATTCACCCCTCCACTTT. This translates into CASIRTGANYNSPLHF.